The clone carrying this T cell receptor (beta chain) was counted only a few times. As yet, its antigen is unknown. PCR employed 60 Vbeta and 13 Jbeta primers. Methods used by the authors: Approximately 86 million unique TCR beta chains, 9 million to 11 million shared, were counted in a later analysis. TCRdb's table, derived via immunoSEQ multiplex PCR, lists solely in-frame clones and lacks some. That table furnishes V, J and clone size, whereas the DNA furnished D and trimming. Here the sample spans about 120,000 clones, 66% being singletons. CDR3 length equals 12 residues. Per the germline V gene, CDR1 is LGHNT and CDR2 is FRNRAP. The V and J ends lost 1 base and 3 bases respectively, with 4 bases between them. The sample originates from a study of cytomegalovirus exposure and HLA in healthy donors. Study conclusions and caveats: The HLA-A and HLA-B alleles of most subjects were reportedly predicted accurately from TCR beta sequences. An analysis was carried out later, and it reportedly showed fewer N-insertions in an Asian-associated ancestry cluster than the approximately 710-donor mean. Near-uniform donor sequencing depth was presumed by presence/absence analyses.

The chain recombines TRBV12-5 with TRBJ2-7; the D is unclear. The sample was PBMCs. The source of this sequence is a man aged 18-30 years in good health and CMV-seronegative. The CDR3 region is CASGLDSYEQYF. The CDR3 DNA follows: TGTGCTAGTGGTTTGGACAGCTACGAGCAGTACTTC.